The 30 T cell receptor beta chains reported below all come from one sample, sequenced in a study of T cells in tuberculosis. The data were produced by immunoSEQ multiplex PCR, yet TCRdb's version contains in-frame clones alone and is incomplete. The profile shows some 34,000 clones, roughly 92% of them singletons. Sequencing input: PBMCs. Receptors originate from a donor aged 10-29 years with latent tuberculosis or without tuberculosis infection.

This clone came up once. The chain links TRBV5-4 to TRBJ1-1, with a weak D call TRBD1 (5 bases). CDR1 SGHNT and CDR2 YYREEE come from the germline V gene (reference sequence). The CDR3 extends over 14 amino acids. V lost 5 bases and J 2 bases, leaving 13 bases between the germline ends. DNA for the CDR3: TGTGCCAGCAGTCAAGACAGAGTTAACACTGAAGCTTTCTTT. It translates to CASSQDRVNTEAFF. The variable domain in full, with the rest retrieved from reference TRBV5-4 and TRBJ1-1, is ETGVTQSPTHLIKTRGQQVTLRCSSQSGHNTVSWYQQALGQGPQFIFQYYREEENGRGNFPPRFSGLQFPNYSSELNVNALELDDSALYLCASSQDRVNTEAFFGQGTRLTVV.

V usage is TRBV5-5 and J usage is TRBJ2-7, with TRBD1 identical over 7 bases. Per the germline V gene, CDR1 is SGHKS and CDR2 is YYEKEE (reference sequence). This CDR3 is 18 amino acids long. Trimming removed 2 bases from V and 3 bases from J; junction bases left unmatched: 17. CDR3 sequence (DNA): TGTGCCAGCAGCTTCCAAATCTCCCCGGGACAGAGGTTCTACGAGCAGTACTTC. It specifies CASSFQISPGQRFYEQYF. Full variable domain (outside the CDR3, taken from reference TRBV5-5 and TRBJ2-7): DAGVTQSPTHLIKTRGQQVTLRCSPISGHKSVSWYQQVLGQGPQFIFQYYEKEERGRGNFPDRFSARQFPNYSSELNVNALLLGDSALYLCASSFQISPGQRFYEQYFGPGTRLTVT.

CDR3 sequence (DNA): TGCGCCAGCAGCCCCGGACAGGCTTACCATGAGCAGTTCTTC. Translation: CASSPGQAYHEQFF. The chain carries TRBV5-1 and TRBJ2-1, with 7 bases matching TRBD1. The CDR3 runs 14 residues. With 4 bases clipped from V and 8 bases from J, the junction kept 9 bases outside the gene matches. Germline V gene lookup returns CDR1 SGHRS and CDR2 YFSETQ.

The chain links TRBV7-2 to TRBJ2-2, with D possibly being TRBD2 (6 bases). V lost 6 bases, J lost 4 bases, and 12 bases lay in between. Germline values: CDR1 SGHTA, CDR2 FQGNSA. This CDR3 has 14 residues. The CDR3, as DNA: TGTGCCAGCAGTAGACCGGGACTCACCGGGGAGCTGTTTTTT. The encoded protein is CASSRPGLTGELFF.

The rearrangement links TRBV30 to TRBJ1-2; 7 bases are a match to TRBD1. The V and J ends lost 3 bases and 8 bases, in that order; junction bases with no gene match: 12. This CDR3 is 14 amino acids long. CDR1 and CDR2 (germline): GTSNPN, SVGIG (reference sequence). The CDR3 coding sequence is TGTGCCTGGAGGGGGACAGCCCCTTTAGGCGGCTACACCTTC. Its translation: CAWRGTAPLGGYTF.

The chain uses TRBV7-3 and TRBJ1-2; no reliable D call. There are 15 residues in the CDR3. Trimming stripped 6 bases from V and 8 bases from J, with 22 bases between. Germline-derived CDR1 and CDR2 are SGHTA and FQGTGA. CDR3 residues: CASRVGGRSRGGYTF. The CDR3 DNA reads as TGTGCCAGCAGAGTCGGCGGGAGGTCCAGAGGCGGCTACACCTTC.

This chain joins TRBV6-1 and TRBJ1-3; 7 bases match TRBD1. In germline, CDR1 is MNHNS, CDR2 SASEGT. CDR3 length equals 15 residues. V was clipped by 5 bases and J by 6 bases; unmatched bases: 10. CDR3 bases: TGTGCCAGCAGTCAGACGAGGGGGCGAGTAAACACCATATATTTT. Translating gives CASSQTRGRVNTIYF.

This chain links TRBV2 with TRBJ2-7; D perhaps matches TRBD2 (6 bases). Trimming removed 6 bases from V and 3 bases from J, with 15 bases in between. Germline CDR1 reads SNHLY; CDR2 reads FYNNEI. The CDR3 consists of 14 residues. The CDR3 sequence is CASSSGTSYYEQYF. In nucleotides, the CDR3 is TGTGCCAGCAGCTCAGGGACTTCCTACTACGAGCAGTACTTC.

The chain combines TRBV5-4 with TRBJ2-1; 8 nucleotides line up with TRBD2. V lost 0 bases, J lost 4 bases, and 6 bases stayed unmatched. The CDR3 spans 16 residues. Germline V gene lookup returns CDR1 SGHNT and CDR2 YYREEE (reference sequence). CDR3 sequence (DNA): TGTGCCAGCAGCTTGGGGCTAGCGGGCGAGTACAATGAGCAGTTCTTC. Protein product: CASSLGLAGEYNEQFF.

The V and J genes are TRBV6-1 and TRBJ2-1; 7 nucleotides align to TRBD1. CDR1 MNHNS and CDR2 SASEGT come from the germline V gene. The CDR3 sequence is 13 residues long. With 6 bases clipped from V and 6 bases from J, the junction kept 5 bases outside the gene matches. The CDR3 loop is CASRATGFNEQFF. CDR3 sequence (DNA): TGTGCCAGCAGAGCGACAGGGTTCAATGAGCAGTTCTTC.

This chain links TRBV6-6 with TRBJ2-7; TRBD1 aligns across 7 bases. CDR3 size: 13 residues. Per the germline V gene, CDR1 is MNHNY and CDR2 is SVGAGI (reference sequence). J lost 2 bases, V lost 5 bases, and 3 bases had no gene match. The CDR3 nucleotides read TGTGCCAGCAGTCCCGACAGGGCCTACGAGCAGTACTTC. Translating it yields CASSPDRAYEQYF.

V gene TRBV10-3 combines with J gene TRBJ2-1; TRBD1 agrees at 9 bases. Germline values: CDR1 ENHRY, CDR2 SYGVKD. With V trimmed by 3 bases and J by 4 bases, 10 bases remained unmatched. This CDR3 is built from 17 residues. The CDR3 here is CAISDFVGTGQYNEQFF. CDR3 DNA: TGTGCCATCAGTGACTTTGTCGGGACAGGGCAATACAATGAGCAGTTCTTC.

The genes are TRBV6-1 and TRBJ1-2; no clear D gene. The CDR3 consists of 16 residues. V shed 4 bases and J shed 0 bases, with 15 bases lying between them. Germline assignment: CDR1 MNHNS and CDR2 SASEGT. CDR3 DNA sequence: TGTGCCAGCAGTGGGATAGGATCTAGGACTAACTATGGCTACACCTTC. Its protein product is CASSGIGSRTNYGYTF.

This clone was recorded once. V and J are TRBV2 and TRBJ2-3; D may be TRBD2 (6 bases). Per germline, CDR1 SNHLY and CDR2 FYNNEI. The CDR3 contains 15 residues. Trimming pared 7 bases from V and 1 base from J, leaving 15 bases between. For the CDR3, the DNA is TGTGCCAGCACGGGGATCGGGGGACGCACAGATACGCAGTATTTT. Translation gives CASTGIGGRTDTQYF.

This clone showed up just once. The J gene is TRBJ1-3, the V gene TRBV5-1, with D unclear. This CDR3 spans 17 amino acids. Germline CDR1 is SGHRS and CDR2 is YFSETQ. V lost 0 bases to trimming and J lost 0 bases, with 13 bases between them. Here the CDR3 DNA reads TGCGCCAGCAGCTTGGTAACAGATAGACACTCTGGAAACACCATATATTTT. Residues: CASSLVTDRHSGNTIYF.

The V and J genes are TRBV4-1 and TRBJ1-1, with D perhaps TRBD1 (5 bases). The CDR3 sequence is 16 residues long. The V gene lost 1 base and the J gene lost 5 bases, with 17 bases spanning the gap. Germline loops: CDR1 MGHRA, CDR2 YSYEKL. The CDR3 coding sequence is TGCGCCAGCAGCCAAGGATCCGGCAGGGTGGGGACTGAAGCTTTCTTT. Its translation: CASSQGSGRVGTEAFF.

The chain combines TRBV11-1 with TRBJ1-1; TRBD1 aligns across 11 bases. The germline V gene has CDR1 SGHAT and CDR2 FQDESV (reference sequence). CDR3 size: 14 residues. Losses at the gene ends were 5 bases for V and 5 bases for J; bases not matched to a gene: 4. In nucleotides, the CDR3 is TGTGCCAGCAGCGAGGACAGGGGGCAGACTGAAGCTTTCTTT. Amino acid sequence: CASSEDRGQTEAFF.

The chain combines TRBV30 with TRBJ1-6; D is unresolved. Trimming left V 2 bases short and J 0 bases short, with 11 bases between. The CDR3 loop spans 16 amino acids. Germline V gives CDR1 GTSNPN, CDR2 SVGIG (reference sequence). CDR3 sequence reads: CAWSLPRDSYNSPLHF. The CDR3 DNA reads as TGTGCCTGGAGTCTCCCCCGGGACTCCTATAATTCACCCCTCCACTTT. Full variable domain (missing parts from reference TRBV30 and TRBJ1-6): SQTIHQWPATLVQPVGSPLSLECTVEGTSNPNLYWYRQAAGRGLQLLFYSVGIGQISSEVPQNLSASRPQDRQFILSSKKLLLSDSGFYLCAWSLPRDSYNSPLHFGNGTRLTVT.

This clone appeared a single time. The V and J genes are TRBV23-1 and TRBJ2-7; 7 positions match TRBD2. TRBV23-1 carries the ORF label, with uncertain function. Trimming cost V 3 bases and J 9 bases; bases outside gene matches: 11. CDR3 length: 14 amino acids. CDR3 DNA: TGCGCCAGCAGTCAGGGAGGGGAAGTCCAGGGGCAGTACTTC. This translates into CASSQGGEVQGQYF.

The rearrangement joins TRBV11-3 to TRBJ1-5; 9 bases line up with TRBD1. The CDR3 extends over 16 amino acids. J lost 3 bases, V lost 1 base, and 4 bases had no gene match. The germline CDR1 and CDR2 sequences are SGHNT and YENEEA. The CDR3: CASSLAGTGYNQPQHF. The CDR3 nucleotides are TGTGCCAGCAGCTTAGCTGGGACAGGGTACAATCAGCCCCAGCATTTT.

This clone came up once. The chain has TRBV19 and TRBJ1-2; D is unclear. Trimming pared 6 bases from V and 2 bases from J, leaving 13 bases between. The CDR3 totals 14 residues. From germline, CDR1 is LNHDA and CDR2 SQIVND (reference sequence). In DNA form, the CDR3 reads TGTGCCAGTAGCATACGTCAGGCCAACTATGGCTACACCTTC. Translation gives CASSIRQANYGYTF.

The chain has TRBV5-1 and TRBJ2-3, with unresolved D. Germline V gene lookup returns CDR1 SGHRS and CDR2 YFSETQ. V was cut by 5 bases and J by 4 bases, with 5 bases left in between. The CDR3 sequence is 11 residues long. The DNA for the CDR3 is TGCGCCAGCAGTAGTGCAGATACGCAGTATTTT. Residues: CASSSADTQYF.

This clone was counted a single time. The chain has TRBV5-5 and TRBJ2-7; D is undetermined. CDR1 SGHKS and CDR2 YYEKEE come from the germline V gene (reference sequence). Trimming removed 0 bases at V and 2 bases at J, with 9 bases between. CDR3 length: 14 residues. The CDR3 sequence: CASSLAGGTYEQYF. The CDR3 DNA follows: TGTGCCAGCAGCTTGGCCGGCGGAACCTACGAGCAGTACTTC. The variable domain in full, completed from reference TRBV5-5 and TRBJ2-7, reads DAGVTQSPTHLIKTRGQQVTLRCSPISGHKSVSWYQQVLGQGPQFIFQYYEKEERGRGNFPDRFSARQFPNYSSELNVNALLLGDSALYLCASSLAGGTYEQYFGPGTRLTVT.

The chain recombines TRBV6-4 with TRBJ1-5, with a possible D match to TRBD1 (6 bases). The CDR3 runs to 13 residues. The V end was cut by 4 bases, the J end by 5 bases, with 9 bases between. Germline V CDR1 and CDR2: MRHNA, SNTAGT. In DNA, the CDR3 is TGTGCCAGCAGTGTACAGGGAGATCAGCCCCAGCATTTT. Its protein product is CASSVQGDQPQHF.

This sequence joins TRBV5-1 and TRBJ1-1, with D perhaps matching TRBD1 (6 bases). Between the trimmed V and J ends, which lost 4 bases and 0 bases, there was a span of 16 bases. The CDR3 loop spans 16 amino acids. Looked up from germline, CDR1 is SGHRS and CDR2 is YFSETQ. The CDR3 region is CASSPGQTGMNTEAFF. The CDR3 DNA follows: TGCGCCAGCAGCCCCGGACAGACGGGGATGAACACTGAAGCTTTCTTT. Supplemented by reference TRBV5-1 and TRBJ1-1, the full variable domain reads KAGVTQTPRYLIKTRGQQVTLSCSPISGHRSVSWYQQTPGQGLQFLFEYFSETQRNKGNFPGRFSGRQFSNSRSEMNVSTLELGDSALYLCASSPGQTGMNTEAFFGQGTRLTVV.

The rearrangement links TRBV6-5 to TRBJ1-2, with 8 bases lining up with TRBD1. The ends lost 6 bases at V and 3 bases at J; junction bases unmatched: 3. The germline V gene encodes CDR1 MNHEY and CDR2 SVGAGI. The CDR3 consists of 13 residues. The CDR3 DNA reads TGTGCCAGCAGGGTGGACAGGGACTATGGCTACACCTTC. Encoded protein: CASRVDRDYGYTF.

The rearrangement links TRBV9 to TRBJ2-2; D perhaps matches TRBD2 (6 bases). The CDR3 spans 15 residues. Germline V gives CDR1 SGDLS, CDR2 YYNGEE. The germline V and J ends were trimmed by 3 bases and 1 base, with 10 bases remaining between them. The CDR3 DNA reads TGTGCCAGCAGCGGGGGAGGCCTGAACACCGGGGAGCTGTTTTTT. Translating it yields CASSGGGLNTGELFF.

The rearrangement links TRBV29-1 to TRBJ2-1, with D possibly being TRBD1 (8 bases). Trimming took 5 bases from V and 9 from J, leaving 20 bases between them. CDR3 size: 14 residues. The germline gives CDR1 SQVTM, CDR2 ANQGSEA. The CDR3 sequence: CSVTWTGRVSEQFF. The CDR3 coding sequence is TGCAGCGTTACCTGGACAGGGAGGGTGAGTGAGCAGTTCTTC.

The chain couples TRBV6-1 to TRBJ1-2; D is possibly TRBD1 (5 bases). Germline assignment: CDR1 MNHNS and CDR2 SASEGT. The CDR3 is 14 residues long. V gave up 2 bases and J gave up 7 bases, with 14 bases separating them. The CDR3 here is CASSELGGRGGYTF. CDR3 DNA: TGTGCCAGCAGTGAATTGGGGGGGAGAGGTGGCTACACCTTC.

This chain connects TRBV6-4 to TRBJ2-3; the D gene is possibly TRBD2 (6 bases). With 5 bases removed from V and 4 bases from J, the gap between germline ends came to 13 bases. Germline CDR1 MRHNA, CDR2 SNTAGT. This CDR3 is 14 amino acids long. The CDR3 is CASSQAGRSDTQYF. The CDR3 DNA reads TGTGCCAGCAGTCAGGCGGGGAGGTCAGATACGCAGTATTTT.